The text below deals with one TCR beta chain. Antigen: not known. The PCR made use of 60 Vbeta and 13 Jbeta primers. Method: immunoSEQ multiplex PCR; TCRdb's copy keeps in-frame clones and lacks some. The sample has fewer than 200,000 clones; more than 75% are singletons. Healthy individuals who donated bone marrow served as the donors. The germline gives CDR1 SGHTA, CDR2 FQGNSA. V was clipped by 4 bases and J by 4 bases; unmatched bases: 12. CDR3 size: 16 residues. The data belong to a study of cytomegalovirus exposure and HLA in healthy donors. Study conclusions and caveats: V segments that were indistinguishable, TRBV6-2 and TRBV6-3 among them, were omitted from analysis. In a later analysis, productive TCRs from donors in an Asian-associated ancestry cluster reportedly carried fewer N-insertions than the cohort mean.

Sequenced input: PBMCs. This clonotype was sampled from a man aged 30 to 39 in good health and CMV-seropositive. The rearrangement links TRBV7-2 to TRBJ1-1; TRBD1 agrees at 7 bases. The CDR3 is CASSSRFGRGSTEAFF. CDR3 DNA sequence: TGTGCCAGCAGCTCCCGTTTCGGCAGGGGGAGCACTGAAGCTTTCTTT.